The subject of this entry is one T cell receptor (beta chain). The length of the CDR3 is 17 residues. This sample was included in a study of blood T cell repertoires in COVID-19. Sequencing was performed with immunoSEQ multiplex PCR; in TCRdb, only in-frame clones are kept and a portion is missing. The top ten hold 3% to 5% of the sample, which has 150,000 or so clones, about 80% seen once. The chain joins TRBV12-2 to TRBJ2-7; no check of the table's D call, TRBD2, against the DNA was made. TRBV12-2 represents a pseudogene. This receptor was taken from a woman in her fifties or sixties with acute or convalescent COVID-19. Sequenced material: peripheral blood. The chain's CDR3 is CASRFPSGRYRSYEQYF. DNA for the CDR3: TGTGCAAGTCGCTTCCCTAGCGGGAGGTACCGCTCCTACGAGCAGTACTTC.